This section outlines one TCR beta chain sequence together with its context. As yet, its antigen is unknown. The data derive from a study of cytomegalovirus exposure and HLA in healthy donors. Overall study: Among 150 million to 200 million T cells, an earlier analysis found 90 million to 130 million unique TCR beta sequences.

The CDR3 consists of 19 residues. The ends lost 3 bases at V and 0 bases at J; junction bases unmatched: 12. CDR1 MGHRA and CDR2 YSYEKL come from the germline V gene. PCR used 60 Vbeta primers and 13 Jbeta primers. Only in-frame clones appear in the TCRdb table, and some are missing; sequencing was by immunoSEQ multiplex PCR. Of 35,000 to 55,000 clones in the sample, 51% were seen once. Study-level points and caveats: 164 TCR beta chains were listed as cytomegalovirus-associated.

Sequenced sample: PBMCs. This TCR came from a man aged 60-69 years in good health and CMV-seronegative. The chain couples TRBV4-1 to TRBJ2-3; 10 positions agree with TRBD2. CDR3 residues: CASSHPLAGVSGSTDTQYF. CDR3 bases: TGCGCCAGCAGCCACCCGCTAGCGGGAGTAAGTGGTAGCACAGATACGCAGTATTTT.